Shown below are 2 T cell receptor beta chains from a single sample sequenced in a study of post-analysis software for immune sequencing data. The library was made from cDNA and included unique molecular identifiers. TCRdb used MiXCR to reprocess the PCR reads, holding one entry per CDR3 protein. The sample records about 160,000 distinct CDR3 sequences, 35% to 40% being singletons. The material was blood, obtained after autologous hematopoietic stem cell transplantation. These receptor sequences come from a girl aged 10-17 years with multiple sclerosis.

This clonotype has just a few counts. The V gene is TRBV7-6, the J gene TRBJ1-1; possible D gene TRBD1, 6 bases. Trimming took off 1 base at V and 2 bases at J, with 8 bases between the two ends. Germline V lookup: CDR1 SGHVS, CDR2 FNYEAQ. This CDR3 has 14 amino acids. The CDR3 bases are TGTGCCAGCAGCTTAGGGGACATAAACACTGAAGCTTTCTTT. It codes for CASSLGDINTEAFF.

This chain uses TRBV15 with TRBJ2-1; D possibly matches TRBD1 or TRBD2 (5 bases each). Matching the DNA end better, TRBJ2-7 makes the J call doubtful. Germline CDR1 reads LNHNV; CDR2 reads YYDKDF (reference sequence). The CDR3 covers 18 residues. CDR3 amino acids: CATSRGGAASESYNEQYF. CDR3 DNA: TGTGCCACCAGCAGAGGAGGGGCGGCGTCAGAGTCCTACAATGAGCAGTACTTC.